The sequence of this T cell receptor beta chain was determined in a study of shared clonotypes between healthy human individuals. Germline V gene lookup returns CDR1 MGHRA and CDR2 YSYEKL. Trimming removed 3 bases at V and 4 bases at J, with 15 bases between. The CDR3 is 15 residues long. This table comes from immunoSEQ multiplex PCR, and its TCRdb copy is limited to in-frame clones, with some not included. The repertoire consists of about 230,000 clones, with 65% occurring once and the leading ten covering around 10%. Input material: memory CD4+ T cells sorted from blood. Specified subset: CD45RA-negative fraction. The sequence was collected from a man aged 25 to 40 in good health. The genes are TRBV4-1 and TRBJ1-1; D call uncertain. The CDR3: CASSHSLGGRTEAFF. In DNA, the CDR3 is TGCGCCAGCAGCCATTCACTGGGAGGGCGCACTGAAGCTTTCTTT.